The 6 T cell receptor beta chains given below trace back to one sample, sequenced in a study of brain T cells in children with intractable seizures (dated by TCRdb to the early 2020s). Receptor libraries were prepared by the immunoSEQ multiplex PCR assay. This immuneACCESS table, as held by TCRdb, lists in-frame sequences with V and J called but not all clones. Of the missing ones, under half trace to an unresolved V gene in checked studies; the others have no known cause. In this sample the table shows 300,000 to 400,000 clones, over 85% of which occur a single time. About 5.8% of the sample is taken by the ten largest. This specimen's time point label, interpreted: blood from clinic visit 5 months post-surgery; TSC patient then seizure free. This specimen consisted of peripheral blood, obtained 5 to 6 months after surgery. Receptors were obtained from a boy younger than two with tuberous sclerosis and intractable seizures.

The chain uses TRBV11-3 and TRBJ2-5; weak D call: TRBD1 (7 bases). Between the trimmed V and J ends, which lost 5 bases and 4 bases, there was a span of 8 bases. The CDR3 sequence is 12 residues long. Looked up from germline, CDR1 is SGHNT and CDR2 is YENEEA. CDR3 sequence reads: CASSQGGETQYF. The CDR3 bases are TGTGCCAGCAGCCAGGGGGGAGAGACCCAGTACTTC.

The chain carries TRBV19 and TRBJ2-7; D gene ambiguous. V lost 1 base to trimming and J lost 5 bases, with 15 bases between them. This CDR3 contains 15 residues. Germline lookup yields CDR1 LNHDA and CDR2 SQIVND (reference sequence). The CDR3 region has the DNA TGTGCCAGTAGTATAGGATTCGGTACTAATAACGAGCAGTACTTC. Protein sequence: CASSIGFGTNNEQYF.

J is TRBJ1-5 and V is TRBV29-1; 7 bases agree with TRBD1. J lost 2 bases, V lost 5 bases, and 6 bases had no gene match. Germline CDR1 is SQVTM and CDR2 is ANQGSEA. The CDR3 length is 14 residues. CDR3 protein: CSVSTGQGNQPQHF. CDR3 nucleotide sequence: TGCAGCGTTTCGACAGGGCAAGGCAATCAGCCCCAGCATTTT.

V and J are TRBV5-4 and TRBJ1-2, with D unclear. CDR3 size: 13 residues. CDR1 and CDR2 (germline): SGHNT, YYREEE (reference sequence). V was clipped by 4 bases and J by 3 bases, with 10 bases between them. The DNA of the CDR3 is TGTGCCAGCAGCCGAGGGTATCACTATGGCTACACCTTC. Translated: CASSRGYHYGYTF.

This clone was found a few times. This chain connects TRBV28 to TRBJ2-3, with D uncertain. Per germline, CDR1 MDHEN and CDR2 SYDVKM. The CDR3 runs 11 residues. Trimming stripped 9 bases from V and 0 bases from J, with 4 bases between. The CDR3 sequence: CARPSTDTQYF. In nucleotides, the CDR3 is TGTGCCAGGCCGAGCACAGATACGCAGTATTTT.

This clone appeared once. The V and J genes are TRBV6-5 and TRBJ1-1; 8 bases fit TRBD1. V shed 1 base and J 1 base; nucleotides not matched to a gene: 2. Germline loops: CDR1 MNHEY, CDR2 SVGAGI. This CDR3 comprises 15 residues. CDR3 region: CASSYYRGGNTEAFF. The CDR3 DNA sequence: TGTGCCAGCAGTTACTACAGGGGGGGGAACACTGAAGCTTTCTTT.